These T cell receptor beta chains were read from a single sample in a study of T cell repertoires in cytomegalovirus infection. In TCRdb, the reads were re-called with MiXCR into one record per CDR3 protein. The data hold just under 550,000 distinct CDR3 sequences, with about 26% observed a single time. Sample: PBMCs. The receptors here all came from a human donor in good health (CMV status not recorded). Some clones in this sample may be carry-over from other donors' samples. The CDR3 runs from the conserved cysteine through the conserved F or W. D genes are given only for firm matches. Not every row has a clone size; where given, it reads once, few, many or a size class.

clone_size	v_call	d_call	j_call	cdr3_nt	cdr3_aa
-	TRBV28	-	TRBJ2-4	TGTGCCAGCAGTTCCCACGGGACACGATCGGTAGACGGGTACTTC	CASSSHGTRSVDGYF
few	TRBV15	TRBD1	TRBJ1-5	TGTGCCACCAGCGGCGACAGGGAGAGAAGTCAGCCCCAGCATTTT	CATSGDRERSQPQHF
few	TRBV4-1	-	TRBJ1-1	TGCGCCAGCAGCCAAGCCGGGGAGGACACTGAAGCTTTCTTT	CASSQAGEDTEAFF
many	TRBV20-1	-	TRBJ1-3	TGCAGTGCCCGACAAGTCCTGAGCTCTGGAAACACCATATATTTT	CSARQVLSSGNTIYF
few	TRBV12-3/TRBV12-4	TRBD2	TRBJ2-7	TGTGCCAGCACCAGTCCCGGCCTAGCGGGACACGAGCAGTACTTC	CASTSPGLAGHEQYF
-	TRBV28	TRBD2	TRBJ2-1	TGTGCCAGCAGTAACCGAGGGGGGGGGACTAGCGGGAGGGAGCAGTTCTTC	CASSNRGGGTSGREQFF
-	TRBV25-1	-	TRBJ1-1	TGTGCCAGCAGTGGCTCCGTCGGGAGAAACACTGAAGCTTTCTTT	CASSGSVGRNTEAFF
-	TRBV20-1	TRBD2	TRBJ2-7	TGCAGTGCTCTTAGGACTAGCGGAGCCTACGAGCAGTACTTC	CSALRTSGAYEQYF
many	TRBV19	TRBD2	TRBJ2-1	TGTGCCAGTAGTACGGGACTAGCGGGAGGCAACAATGAGCAGTTCTTC	CASSTGLAGGNNEQFF
-	TRBV3-1	TRBD1	TRBJ1-6	TGTGCCAGCAGCCCTCGGGACAGTTTGTATTCACCCCTCCACTTT	CASSPRDSLYSPLHF
few	TRBV18	-	TRBJ1-4	TGTGCCAGCTCGGAGGAGGGGAATGAAAAACTGTTTTTT	CASSEEGNEKLFF
-	TRBV6-1	TRBD2	TRBJ2-3	TGTGCCAGCAGGCGGACTAGCGGGAGCTCAGATACGCAGTATTTT	CASRRTSGSSDTQYF
-	TRBV10-3	-	TRBJ1-1	TGTGCCATCAGTGTCGACAGCAAGAACACTGAAGCTTTCTTT	CAISVDSKNTEAFF
few	TRBV19	TRBD1	TRBJ1-2	TGTGCCAGTAGTATCTGGGACAGAGACTATGGCTACACCTTC	CASSIWDRDYGYTF
-	TRBV24-1	-	TRBJ1-2	TGTGCCACCAGTGATGGGAGAGTCGGTGGCTACACCTTC	CATSDGRVGGYTF
few	TRBV5-6	-	TRBJ1-2	TGTGCCAGCAGCTTGGAAGGGGTCCCACTCTATGGCTACACCTTC	CASSLEGVPLYGYTF